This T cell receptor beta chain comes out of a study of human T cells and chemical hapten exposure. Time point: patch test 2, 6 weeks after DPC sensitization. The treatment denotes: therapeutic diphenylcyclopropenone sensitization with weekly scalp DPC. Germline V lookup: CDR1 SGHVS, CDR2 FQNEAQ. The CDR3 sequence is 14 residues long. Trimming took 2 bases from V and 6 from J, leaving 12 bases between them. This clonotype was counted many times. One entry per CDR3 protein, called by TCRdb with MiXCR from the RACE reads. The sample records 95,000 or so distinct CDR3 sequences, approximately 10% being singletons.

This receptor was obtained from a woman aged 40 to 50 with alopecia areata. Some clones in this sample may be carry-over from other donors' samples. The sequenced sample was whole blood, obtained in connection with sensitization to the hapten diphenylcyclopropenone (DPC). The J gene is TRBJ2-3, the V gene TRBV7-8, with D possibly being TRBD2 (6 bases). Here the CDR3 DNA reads TGTGCCAGCAGCTTACGACTAGTTTTGGATACGCAGTATTTT. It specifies CASSLRLVLDTQYF.